Listed below are T cell receptor beta chains from one sample, sequenced in a study of blood T cell repertoires in COVID-19. The repertoire was sequenced with immunoSEQ multiplex PCR; TCRdb's copy has only in-frame clones and lacks some. The profile shows 100,000 to 110,000 clones, roughly 80% of them singletons. Sequencing was done on a sample of peripheral blood. The receptors stem from a man aged 50 or older with active or convalescent COVID-19. The CDR3 runs from the conserved cysteine through the conserved F or W. The order of the fields is J gene, V gene, CDR3 length, CDR3 protein.

J gene: TRBJ2-2; V gene: TRBV2; CDR3 length: 15; CDR3 protein: CASSRDRGNTGELFF
J gene: TRBJ1-6; V gene: TRBV5-1; CDR3 length: 18; CDR3 protein: CASSLEGQGSSYNSPLHF
J gene: TRBJ1-6; V gene: TRBV9; CDR3 length: 14; CDR3 protein: CASSVDVRDSPLHF
J gene: TRBJ1-1; V gene: TRBV2; CDR3 length: 14; CDR3 protein: CASSYRGQSNEAFF
J gene: TRBJ2-7; V gene: TRBV11-3; CDR3 length: 14; CDR3 protein: CASSGTLAGVEQYF
J gene: TRBJ2-7; V gene: TRBV9; CDR3 length: 14; CDR3 protein: CASSVAGGTYEQYF
J gene: TRBJ1-5; V gene: TRBV30; CDR3 length: 14; CDR3 protein: CAWSPGQGNQPQHF
J gene: TRBJ1-2; V gene: TRBV24-1; CDR3 length: 14; CDR3 protein: CATSDPTENYGYTF
J gene: TRBJ1-1; V gene: TRBV19; CDR3 length: 12; CDR3 protein: CASSKSLTEAFF
J gene: TRBJ2-5; V gene: TRBV27; CDR3 length: 15; CDR3 protein: CASSKLGGGQETQYF
J gene: TRBJ2-7; V gene: TRBV4-1; CDR3 length: 16; CDR3 protein: CASSQVSRGFTYEQYF